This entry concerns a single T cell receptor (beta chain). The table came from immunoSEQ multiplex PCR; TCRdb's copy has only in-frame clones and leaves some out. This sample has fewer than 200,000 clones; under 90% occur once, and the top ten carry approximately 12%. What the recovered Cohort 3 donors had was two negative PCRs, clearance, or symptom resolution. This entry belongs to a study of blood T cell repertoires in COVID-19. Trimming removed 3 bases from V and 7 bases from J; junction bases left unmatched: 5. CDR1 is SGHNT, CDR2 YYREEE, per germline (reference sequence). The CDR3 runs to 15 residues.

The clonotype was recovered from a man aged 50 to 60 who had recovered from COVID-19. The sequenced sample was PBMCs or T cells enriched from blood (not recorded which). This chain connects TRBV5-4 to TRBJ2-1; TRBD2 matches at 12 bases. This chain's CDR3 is CASSSPGLAGNEQFF. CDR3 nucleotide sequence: TGTGCCAGCAGCTCACCGGGACTAGCGGGTAATGAGCAGTTCTTC.